One sample yielded the 14 T cell receptor beta chains listed below, sequenced in a study of regulatory T cells in long-lasting Graves disease. Time point indicated: newly diagnosed GD, antithyroid drugs for less than 3 months. After RNA was extracted from PBMCs, the TCR library was made from it. Both iRepertoire HTBI primers and Arm-PCR of CDR3 regions were used to build the TCR beta libraries. MiXCR, applied by TCRdb to the multiplex PCR reads, yields one record per CDR3 protein. This table has hundreds of thousands of distinct CDR3 sequences, 15% appearing once. These data are also associated with another study on T cells in Graves' hyperthyroidism and ophthalmopathy.

The sequences come from peripheral blood mononuclear cells (PBMCs), collected at new diagnosis, from a patient treated with antithyroid drugs. These receptors all come from a woman in her 40s with Graves disease.

The rearrangement joins TRBV7-8 to TRBJ2-1; 7 positions agree with TRBD2. Unmatched junction bases numbered 5, after V lost 5 bases and J lost 4 bases. The CDR3 is made up of 14 amino acids. From germline, CDR1 is SGHVS and CDR2 FQNEAQ. This CDR3 is CASSTGLSYNEQFF. The CDR3 bases are TGTGCCAGCAGCACGGGACTATCGTACAATGAGCAGTTCTTC.

This clonotype was detected ten times or more. The V call is TRBV2, the J call TRBJ2-1, with 7 positions matching TRBD1. V shed 5 bases and J 8 bases; nucleotides not matched to a gene: 6. Germline values: CDR1 SNHLY, CDR2 FYNNEI. This CDR3 has 13 residues. CDR3 nucleotides: TGTGCCAGCAGTAACCTCCAGGGGGATGAGCAGTTCTTC. Translating it yields CASSNLQGDEQFF. The full variable domain, in which reference TRBV2 and TRBJ2-1 provide the parts outside the CDR3, is EPEVTQTPSHQVTQMGQEVILRCVPISNHLYFYWYRQILGQKVEFLVSFYNNEISEKSEIFDDQFSVERPDGSNFTLKIRSTKLEDSAMYFCASSNLQGDEQFFGPGTRLTVL.

This clonotype came up a few times. The rearrangement links TRBV6-5 to TRBJ2-3, with TRBD2 as a possible D gene (6 bases). CDR1 MNHEY and CDR2 SVGAGI come from the germline V gene. This CDR3 is built from 17 residues. The V and J ends lost 4 bases and 0 bases respectively, with 17 bases between them. The CDR3 loop is CASSSQLAVISTDTQYF. The CDR3 DNA reads TGTGCCAGCAGTTCACAACTAGCAGTGATAAGCACAGATACGCAGTATTTT.

This chain connects TRBV6-1 to TRBJ2-7; TRBD2 matches at 11 bases. Germline-derived CDR1 and CDR2 are MNHNS and SASEGT. The V gene end was trimmed by 6 bases and the J gene end by 7 bases; junction bases not matched to a gene: 5. The CDR3 covers 13 residues. Here the CDR3 DNA reads TGTGCCAGCAGACTAGCGGGAGCTTTTGAGCAGTACTTC. Protein product: CASRLAGAFEQYF.

The count of this clonotype is one. This may come from a read error, since a much larger clone is one base off. This chain connects TRBV27 to TRBJ2-2; 7 nucleotides agree with TRBD2. The CDR3 spans 15 residues. Germline trimming cut 2 bases from V and 5 bases from J; bases unmatched to any gene: 5. Germline CDR1 MNHEY, CDR2 SMNVEV (reference sequence). CDR3 nucleotide sequence: TGTGCCAGCAGTTTACGACCAGCGGGGACCGGGGAGCTGTTTTTT. It is translated as CASSLRPAGTGELFF.

As for this clonotype: A much more abundant neighbour one base away suggests this may be a read error. The V gene is TRBV6-1, the J gene TRBJ2-7, with D tentatively TRBD1 or TRBD2 (6 bases each). This CDR3 has 14 amino acids. Germline V lookup: CDR1 MNHNS, CDR2 SASEGT. V gave up 9 bases and J gave up 1 base, with 16 bases separating them. The CDR3 coding sequence is TGTGCCAGACGAAGGGGGGCCTCATCCTACGAGCAGTACTTC. This translates into CARRRGASSYEQYF.

This clonotype was seen only a few times. The gene calls are TRBV20-1 and TRBJ2-7; D is unresolved. This CDR3 is 13 amino acids long. Germline loops: CDR1 DFQATT, CDR2 SNEGSKA (reference sequence). The V and J ends lost 6 bases and 0 bases respectively, with 12 bases between them. The CDR3 sequence is CSAMDRSSYEQYF. CDR3 DNA sequence: TGCAGTGCCATGGACCGAAGCTCCTACGAGCAGTACTTC.

This clonotype has ten or more counts. The genes are TRBV2 and TRBJ2-7; TRBD1 matches at 7 bases. Per the germline V gene, CDR1 is SNHLY and CDR2 is FYNNEI. Germline trimming cut 2 bases from V and 6 bases from J; bases unmatched to any gene: 1. The length of the CDR3 is 12 residues. CDR3 protein: CASSEHRGEQYF. In nucleotides, the CDR3 is TGTGCCAGCAGTGAACACAGGGGCGAGCAGTACTTC.

This clonotype was counted at least ten times. The chain uses TRBV7-2 and TRBJ2-3; TRBD2 aligns across 9 bases. V was clipped by 4 bases and J by 6 bases; unmatched bases: 2. This CDR3 is 13 amino acids long. CDR1 SGHTA and CDR2 FQGNSA come from the germline V gene. CDR3 sequence (DNA): TGTGCCAGCAGCTACGGACTAGCGGATACGCAGTATTTT. It specifies CASSYGLADTQYF.

This clonotype was found many times. This chain connects TRBV20-1 to TRBJ2-1; no definite D call. This CDR3 spans 14 amino acids. Trimming removed 1 base from V and 3 bases from J, with 10 bases in between. Germline CDR1 DFQATT, CDR2 SNEGSKA (reference sequence). In nucleotides, the CDR3 is TGCAGTGCTAGAGCTTCGACCCGCTACAATGAGCAGTTCTTC. Translation gives CSARASTRYNEQFF.

This clonotype was counted only a few times. J is TRBJ2-7 and V is TRBV6-1, with TRBD1 identical over 8 bases. This CDR3 has 12 residues. The ends lost 5 bases at V and 6 bases at J; junction bases unmatched: 3. Germline V lookup: CDR1 MNHNS, CDR2 SASEGT. The CDR3 DNA is TGTGCCAGCAGTAAAACAGGGGGCGAGCAGTACTTC. Translating gives CASSKTGGEQYF.

This clonotype was seen ten or more times. V and J are TRBV7-2 and TRBJ2-5, with D tentatively TRBD1 (5 bases). CDR3 length: 15 residues. CDR1 is SGHTA and CDR2 is FQGNSA in the germline V gene. V was trimmed by 1 base and J by 0 bases, leaving 9 bases between them. This CDR3 is CASSLVRGYQETQYF. The DNA of the CDR3 is TGTGCCAGCAGCTTAGTAAGGGGTTACCAAGAGACCCAGTACTTC.

The V and J genes are TRBV18 and TRBJ2-2, with TRBD1 matching 10 bases. Germline V CDR1 and CDR2: KGHSH, LQKENI. The CDR3 totals 18 residues. Trimming took 3 bases from V and 3 from J; bases not matched to a gene: 10. CDR3 in DNA: TGTGCCAGCTCACCCCATAAACCGGGACAGGGGTACACCGGGGAGCTGTTTTTT. Protein: CASSPHKPGQGYTGELFF.

As to this clonotype: A much larger clone sits a single nucleotide away, making a read error possible. This chain uses TRBV27 with TRBJ1-1; D uncertain. The CDR3 is 16 amino acids. Trimming stripped 3 bases from V and 3 bases from J, with 17 bases between. Germline V gene data show CDR1 as MNHEY and CDR2 as SMNVEV (reference sequence). As DNA, the CDR3 is TGTGCCAGCAGTTTTTATCCTGGGTCACTGGACACTGAAGCTTTCTTT. This codes for CASSFYPGSLDTEAFF.